The 20 T cell receptor beta chains presented below share a single source sample, sequenced in a study of CD8+CD57+ T cells in acquired aplastic anemia. Patients chosen for sequencing had shown CD8+CD57+ cell expansion by flow cytometry. Profiling of TCR beta VDJ combinations and CDR3 sequences used genomic DNA as template. TCRdb reanalysed the reads using MiXCR and keeps one entry per CDR3 protein. The data hold about 180,000 distinct CDR3 sequences, with roughly 50% observed a single time. The sample taken for sequencing was sorted CD4+, CD8+, or CD8+CD57+ T cells (not recorded which) from PBMCs. All receptors come from a human donor with aplastic anemia.

This clonotype came up many times. This chain's CDR3 is CASSNRGSGTDTQYF. CDR3 nucleotides: TGTGCCAGCAGTAACAGGGGGTCCGGCACAGATACGCAGTATTTT. V and J are TRBV5-8 and TRBJ2-3; 8 bases agree with TRBD1. The germline gives CDR1 SGHTS, CDR2 YDEGEE. The CDR3 is 15 residues long. With V trimmed by 5 bases and J by 1 base, 6 bases remained unmatched.

This clonotype has more than one count but fewer than ten. The rearrangement joins TRBV7-2 to TRBJ2-3, with a possible D match to TRBD1 (7 bases). Germline V lookup: CDR1 SGHTA, CDR2 FQGNSA. The CDR3 consists of 13 residues. V lost 2 bases and J 6 bases, leaving 9 bases between the germline ends. The CDR3 sequence is CASSLPGGDTQYF. The CDR3 DNA follows: TGTGCCAGCAGCTTACCAGGGGGGGATACGCAGTATTTT.

This clonotype was recorded at least ten times. The chain is built from TRBV19 and TRBJ2-1; 9 nucleotides line up with TRBD1. Trimming removed 5 bases from V and 9 bases from J; junction bases left unmatched: 14. The CDR3 extends over 16 amino acids. CDR1 and CDR2 from the germline V gene are LNHDA and SQIVND (reference sequence). CDR3 in amino acids: CASSFETGGPNGEQFF. The CDR3 nucleotides read TGTGCCAGTAGTTTTGAGACAGGGGGTCCGAATGGTGAGCAGTTCTTC.

The genes are TRBV28 and TRBJ1-5; D gene ambiguous. This CDR3 comprises 14 residues. Germline V gene data show CDR1 as MDHEN and CDR2 as SYDVKM. V was pared by 1 base and J by 3 bases, with 7 bases between. The DNA for the CDR3 is TGTGCCAGCAGTTTATTTTCCGACAATCAGCCCCAGCATTTT. This gives the protein CASSLFSDNQPQHF.

The chain has TRBV24-1 and TRBJ2-7; D is ambiguous. Trimming took off 5 bases at V and 5 bases at J, with 18 bases between the two ends. From germline, CDR1 is KGHDR and CDR2 SFDVKD. This CDR3 comprises 15 residues. The CDR3 loop is CATSVKGMSLDEQYF. The CDR3 DNA follows: TGTGCCACCAGTGTGAAGGGTATGTCTCTCGACGAGCAGTACTTC.

This chain joins TRBV7-2 and TRBJ2-7; 7 positions agree with TRBD1. Per the germline V gene, CDR1 is SGHTA and CDR2 is FQGNSA. The CDR3 sequence is 15 residues long. V gave up 3 bases and J gave up 4 bases; unmatched junction bases: 9. CDR3 protein: CASSLRGDSGYEQYF. The CDR3 bases are TGTGCCAGCAGCTTGCGTGGGGACAGCGGATACGAGCAGTACTTC.

This sequence joins TRBV12-3 or TRBV12-4 and TRBJ2-7; the D is unclear. Deletions cut 4 bases from V and 4 bases from J, with 8 bases between. This CDR3 contains 12 residues. CDR3 residues: CASSSHGYEQYF. CDR3 nucleotide sequence: TGTGCCAGCAGTTCCCACGGATACGAGCAGTACTTC.

J is TRBJ1-2 and V is TRBV7-3, with 8 bases fitting TRBD1. With 6 bases clipped from V and 4 bases from J, the junction kept 4 bases outside the gene matches. This CDR3 comprises 13 residues. CDR1 and CDR2 (germline): SGHTA, FQGTGA. The CDR3 reads CASSLDRAYGYTF. DNA of the CDR3: TGTGCCAGCAGTTTGGACAGGGCCTATGGCTACACCTTC. Supplemented by reference TRBV7-3 and TRBJ1-2, the full variable domain reads GAGVSQTPSNKVTEKGKYVELRCDPISGHTALYWYRQSLGQGPEFLIYFQGTGAADDSGLPNDRFFAVRPEGSVSTLKIQRTERGDSAVYLCASSLDRAYGYTFGSGTRLTVV.

This clonotype was counted many times. The chain has TRBV15 and TRBJ2-7, with 8 bases fitting TRBD1. This CDR3 contains 17 residues. V was pared by 1 base and J by 2 bases, with 10 bases of the junction left unmatched. In germline, CDR1 is LNHNV, CDR2 YYDKDF (reference sequence). CDR3: CATSRGEAQGATYEQYF. CDR3 DNA: TGTGCCACCAGCAGAGGGGAAGCGCAGGGGGCTACCTACGAGCAGTACTTC.

There are many counts of this clonotype. The rearrangement links TRBV20-1 to TRBJ2-7, with D unclear. Germline loops: CDR1 DFQATT, CDR2 SNEGSKA (reference sequence). Trimming took off 0 bases at V and 5 bases at J, with 5 bases between the two ends. This CDR3 spans 11 amino acids. The CDR3 reads CSARDAHEQYF. The CDR3 DNA follows: TGCAGTGCTAGAGATGCCCACGAGCAGTACTTC.

V is TRBV20-1 and J is TRBJ1-1; D uncertain. Trimming took 1 base from V and 4 from J, leaving 4 bases between them. The CDR3 extends over 11 amino acids. Germline V CDR1 and CDR2: DFQATT, SNEGSKA (reference sequence). CDR3 loop: CSARAGTEAFF. CDR3 nucleotide sequence: TGCAGTGCTAGAGCGGGCACTGAAGCTTTCTTT.

This clonotype was observed a single time. J is TRBJ2-3 and V is TRBV20-1, with D perhaps assigned TRBD1 or TRBD2 (5 bases each). V shed 8 bases and J shed 4 bases, with 13 bases lying between them. Germline V gives CDR1 DFQATT, CDR2 SNEGSKA (reference sequence). The CDR3 loop spans 12 amino acids. CDR3 DNA sequence: TGCAGTTATAGACTGGGGGCAGATACGCAGTATTTT. It codes for CSYRLGADTQYF.

The CDR3 reads CSAASRSNTEAFF. As DNA, the CDR3 is TGCAGTGCGGCATCCAGATCGAACACTGAAGCTTTCTTT. The chain couples TRBV20-1 to TRBJ1-1; D is ambiguous. CDR3 length: 13 amino acids. Trimming took off 6 bases at V and 1 base at J, with 12 bases between the two ends. Per the germline V gene, CDR1 is DFQATT and CDR2 is SNEGSKA (reference sequence).

This clonotype was counted many times. The rearrangement uses TRBV20-1 and TRBJ1-6; 9 bases align to TRBD1. The CDR3 has 16 residues. The J segment lost 7 bases and the V segment lost 3 bases, leaving 10 bases of the junction unmatched. Germline loops: CDR1 DFQATT, CDR2 SNEGSKA (reference sequence). CDR3 in DNA: TGCAGTGCTAGTTGGTCGACAGGGGGTAGGAATTCACCCCTCCACTTT. Residues: CSASWSTGGRNSPLHF.

There are many counts of this clonotype. The CDR3, as DNA: TGTGCCAGCAGTGAAGCGCACAGGGGAGGTTCACCCCTCCACTTT. Residues: CASSEAHRGGSPLHF. This chain connects TRBV6-1 to TRBJ1-6; 7 nucleotides align to TRBD1. V was clipped by 0 bases and J by 9 bases; unmatched bases: 5. The CDR3 covers 15 residues. Germline values: CDR1 MNHNS, CDR2 SASEGT.

The chain links TRBV9 to TRBJ1-2; TRBD1 aligns across 7 bases. Germline V lookup: CDR1 SGDLS, CDR2 YYNGEE. The CDR3 extends over 14 amino acids. The V segment lost 3 bases and the J segment 3 bases; nucleotides outside the gene matches: 5. This chain's CDR3 is CASSAITGDYGYTF. The CDR3 nucleotides are TGTGCCAGCAGCGCGATTACAGGGGACTATGGCTACACCTTC.

This clonotype has at least ten counts. The V and J genes are TRBV20-1 and TRBJ2-1; 11 bases are shared with TRBD1. There are 14 residues in the CDR3. V lost 5 bases to trimming and J lost 4 bases; unmatched junction nucleotides: 4. The germline gives CDR1 DFQATT, CDR2 SNEGSKA (reference sequence). The CDR3 loop reads CSAPGQGAYNEQFF. Here the CDR3 DNA reads TGCAGTGCTCCCGGACAGGGGGCATACAATGAGCAGTTCTTC.

The rearrangement uses TRBV19 and TRBJ1-1, with 9 bases fitting TRBD1. This CDR3 has 16 residues. Germline V CDR1 and CDR2: LNHDA, SQIVND (reference sequence). V shed 4 bases and J 0 bases; nucleotides not matched to a gene: 6. The CDR3 region has the DNA TGTGCCAGTAGTAAGTGGACAGGGGTCATGAACACTGAAGCTTTCTTT. Translated, it gives CASSKWTGVMNTEAFF.

The rearrangement joins TRBV20-1 to TRBJ2-1; 9 positions agree with TRBD1. Trimming removed 1 base from V and 14 bases from J; junction bases left unmatched: 6. There are 12 residues in the CDR3. Germline V gene sequence: CDR1 DFQATT, CDR2 SNEGSKA (reference sequence). CDR3 region: CSARGRGQGEFF. The CDR3 DNA sequence: TGCAGTGCTAGAGGAAGGGGACAGGGTGAGTTCTTC.

The chain employs TRBV24-1 and TRBJ2-7, with 9 nucleotides matching TRBD1. The CDR3 loop spans 14 amino acids. The germline gives CDR1 KGHDR, CDR2 SFDVKD. Losses at the gene ends were 4 bases for V and 5 bases for J; bases not matched to a gene: 5. CDR3 region: CATSETGDRDEQYF. The CDR3 nucleotides are TGTGCCACCAGTGAAACAGGGGACAGGGACGAGCAGTACTTC.